These 17 T cell receptor beta chains originate from one sample sequenced in a study of T cell responses to AZD1222 COVID-19 vaccine. The protocol was immunoSEQ multiplex PCR, while the TCRdb copy is restricted to in-frame clones and leaves out a portion. The data contain about 66,000 clones, roughly 84% of them singletons. Sequenced here: peripheral blood, sampled on day 0 of AZD1222 vaccination. These receptors originate from an adult in good health.

The J gene is TRBJ1-3, the V gene TRBV11-2, with D perhaps TRBD1 (6 bases). V lost 5 bases, J lost 6 bases, and 14 bases lay in between. The CDR3 totals 14 residues. The germline gives CDR1 SGHAT, CDR2 FQNNGV. CDR3 DNA: TGTGCCAGCAGCCTTGGGACATCACAAAACACCATATATTTT. It is translated as CASSLGTSQNTIYF.

This chain joins TRBV7-9 and TRBJ2-5, with a tentative D call TRBD1 (5 bases). Germline V gene lookup returns CDR1 SEHNR and CDR2 FQNEAQ (reference sequence). The CDR3 consists of 13 residues. V was trimmed by 2 bases and J by 14 bases, leaving 18 bases between them. The CDR3 bases are TGTGCCAGCAGCTTACAAGGGCTCACAGGAACCTACTTC. Translated, it gives CASSLQGLTGTYF.

Only one count was recorded for this clone. V and J are TRBV2 and TRBJ1-4, with 12 bases aligning to TRBD1. Germline assignment: CDR1 SNHLY and CDR2 FYNNEI. This CDR3 is built from 14 residues. Trimming at V came to 5 bases and at J to 8 bases, leaving 3 bases not matched to a gene. DNA of the CDR3: TGTGCCAGCAGTCCCGGGACAGGGGGCGAAAAACTGTTTTTT. This translates into CASSPGTGGEKLFF.

CDR3 DNA: TGTGCCAGCAGCCCAGGCGGGGCGCAGTATTTT. It translates to CASSPGGAQYF. The chain recombines TRBV4-2 with TRBJ2-3; TRBD2 is a possible D gene (6 bases). Germline CDR1 and CDR2: LGHNA and YNFKEQ. The V end lost 4 bases, the J end lost 10 bases, and 9 bases lay between the germline ends. The CDR3 is 11 amino acids.

The chain couples TRBV3-1 (or the pseudogene TRBV3-2) to TRBJ1-2, with D possibly TRBD1 on 5 matching bases. Trimming pared 1 base from V and 3 bases from J, leaving 9 bases between. There are 14 residues in the CDR3. Germline V lookup: CDR1 LGHDT, CDR2 YNNKEL (reference sequence). The CDR3 is CASSQVSGDYGYTF. The CDR3 DNA reads TGTGCCAGCAGCCAAGTTTCGGGGGACTATGGCTACACCTTC.

V and J are TRBV5-1 and TRBJ1-4, with D perhaps matching TRBD1 (5 bases). Germline CDR1 and CDR2: SGHRS and YFSETQ. CDR3 length: 15 residues. V shed 4 bases and J shed 8 bases, with 18 bases lying between them. CDR3 sequence (DNA): TGCGCCAGCAGCCCTTCTGGGGCAGGGAGAGAAAAACTGTTTTTT. Translated: CASSPSGAGREKLFF.

The sample holds a few counts of this clone. This rearrangement joins TRBV6-5 to TRBJ1-5, with D possibly matching TRBD1 (5 bases). CDR1 and CDR2 (germline): MNHEY, SVGAGI. V shed 7 bases and J shed 3 bases, with 13 bases lying between them. CDR3 size: 14 residues. The DNA for the CDR3 is TGTGCCAGCACCCCCGGGGCTTACAATCAGCCCCAGCATTTT. Translating it yields CASTPGAYNQPQHF.

V gene TRBV4-1 combines with J gene TRBJ2-3, with D possibly being TRBD2 (6 bases). This CDR3 is built from 19 residues. Germline V gives CDR1 MGHRA, CDR2 YSYEKL. Trimming stripped 4 bases from V and 2 bases from J, with 25 bases between. The CDR3 coding sequence is TGCGCCAGCAGCCTAGAAGCTCCGGGAGCAAAAGGGCCCACAGATACGCAGTATTTT. Amino acids: CASSLEAPGAKGPTDTQYF.

The chain combines TRBV5-1 with TRBJ1-6, with 7 bases lining up with TRBD1. The germline gives CDR1 SGHRS, CDR2 YFSETQ. V shed 0 bases, J shed 10 bases, and the junction held 7 bases outside the gene matches. CDR3 length: 15 residues. CDR3 coding DNA: TGCGCCAGCAGCTTGGCGGACAGGATCAACTCACCCCTCCACTTT. Protein product: CASSLADRINSPLHF.

The chain employs TRBV15 and TRBJ2-6; a possible D gene is TRBD1 (5 bases). Trimming cost V 5 bases and J 0 bases, with 14 bases left between them. This CDR3 has 17 amino acids. Germline V gene lookup returns CDR1 LNHNV and CDR2 YYDKDF (reference sequence). The CDR3 nucleotides read TGTGCCACCAGCCCTTACCCACAGGTCTCTGGGGCCAACGTCCTGACTTTC. The encoded protein is CATSPYPQVSGANVLTF.

The chain joins TRBV12-3 or TRBV12-4 to TRBJ1-5; D ambiguous. Trimming left V 5 bases short and J 9 bases short, with 14 bases between. This CDR3 spans 13 amino acids. CDR3 residues: CASSLGPEGPQHF. CDR3 in DNA: TGTGCCAGCAGTCTCGGACCCGAAGGGCCCCAGCATTTT.

CDR3 DNA: TGTGCCAGCAGCTTAGGGGGTAGCGGAACCTACGAGCAGTACTTC. It yields the protein CASSLGGSGTYEQYF. The V call is TRBV7-9, the J call TRBJ2-7; TRBD2 is a possible D gene (6 bases). The CDR3 contains 15 residues. Trimming removed 1 base at V and 2 bases at J, with 12 bases between. Germline lookup yields CDR1 SEHNR and CDR2 FQNEAQ (reference sequence).

This chain uses TRBV7-2 with TRBJ1-3; D is unresolved. Trimming took off 6 bases at V and 0 bases at J, with 12 bases between the two ends. CDR1 is SGHTA, CDR2 FQGNSA, per germline. The CDR3 spans 15 residues. DNA for the CDR3: TGTGCCAGCAGTACCGCCCCCTCCTCTGGAAACACCATATATTTT. The encoded protein is CASSTAPSSGNTIYF.

The rearrangement links TRBV2 to TRBJ2-1, with no clear D. Trimming took off 1 base at V and 0 bases at J, with 13 bases between the two ends. This CDR3 contains 17 residues. Germline V gene sequence: CDR1 SNHLY, CDR2 FYNNEI. Here the CDR3 DNA reads TGTGCCAGCAGTGAAGGCCTAGGGAAAATCTCCTACAATGAGCAGTTCTTC. It encodes CASSEGLGKISYNEQFF.

This chain joins TRBV28 and TRBJ1-4; D gene ambiguous. V lost 5 bases and J 6 bases, leaving 4 bases between the germline ends. Germline V lookup: CDR1 MDHEN, CDR2 SYDVKM. This CDR3 is built from 11 residues. In DNA form, the CDR3 reads TGTGCCAGCAGTGGATATGAAAAACTGTTTTTT. Protein sequence: CASSGYEKLFF. The variable domain in full, completed from reference TRBV28 and TRBJ1-4, reads DVKVTQSSRYLVKRTGEKVFLECVQDMDHENMFWYRQDPGLGLRLIYFSYDVKMKEKGDIPEGYSVSREKKERFSLILESASTNQTSMYLCASSGYEKLFFGSGTQLSVL.

The rearrangement links TRBV7-3 to TRBJ2-1; TRBD2 might be the D (5 bases). Trimming left V 1 base short and J 3 bases short, with 10 bases between. Germline V gene lookup returns CDR1 SGHTA and CDR2 FQGTGA. This CDR3 comprises 15 residues. CDR3 residues: CASSLMGGRYNEQFF. The CDR3 DNA reads TGTGCCAGCAGCTTAATGGGCGGGCGCTACAATGAGCAGTTCTTC.

The V gene is TRBV4-1, the J gene TRBJ2-7; 7 nucleotides align to TRBD2. This CDR3 has 15 amino acids. CDR1 and CDR2 from the germline V gene are MGHRA and YSYEKL. V dropped 0 bases and J dropped 2; count of bases not matched to a gene: 4. The CDR3 spells CASSQEAGLAYEQYF. The CDR3 DNA sequence: TGCGCCAGCAGCCAAGAGGCAGGACTAGCCTACGAGCAGTACTTC.